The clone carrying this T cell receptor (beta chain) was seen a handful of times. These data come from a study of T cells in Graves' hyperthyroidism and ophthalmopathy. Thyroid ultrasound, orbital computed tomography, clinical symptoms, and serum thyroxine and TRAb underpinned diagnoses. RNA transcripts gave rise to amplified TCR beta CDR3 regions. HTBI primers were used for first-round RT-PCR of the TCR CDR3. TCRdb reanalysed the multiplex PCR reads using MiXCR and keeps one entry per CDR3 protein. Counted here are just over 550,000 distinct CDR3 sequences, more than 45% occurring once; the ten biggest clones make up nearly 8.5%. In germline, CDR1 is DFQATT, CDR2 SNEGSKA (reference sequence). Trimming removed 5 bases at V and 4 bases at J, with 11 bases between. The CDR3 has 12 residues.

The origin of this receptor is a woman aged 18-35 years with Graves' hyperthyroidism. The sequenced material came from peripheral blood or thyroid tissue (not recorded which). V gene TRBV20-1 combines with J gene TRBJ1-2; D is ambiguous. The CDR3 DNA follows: TGCAGTGCTGGCGGTCTGGCCTATGGCTACACCTTC. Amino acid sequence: CSAGGLAYGYTF.